These 26 T cell receptor beta chains were sequenced from one sample in a study of post-analysis software for immune sequencing data. Study-level results: About 5 TRBV segments were more frequent in patients than controls; TRBV5-6, TRBV5-1 and TRBV20-1 belonged to this group.

These TCRs are of unknown antigen specificity. Presence of unique molecular identifiers characterized the TCR beta cDNA libraries. TCRdb reprocessed the PCR reads via MiXCR and lists one record per CDR3 protein. The sample gives some 260,000 distinct CDR3 sequences, 36% of which show up once; around 4.7% is in the top ten. The specimen sequenced was blood. The receptors shown here come from a girl between 10 and 17 years old with multiple sclerosis.

Comment on this clonotype: Possible read error: a much larger clone is one base away. The chain joins TRBV5-1 to TRBJ2-5; 9 bases fit TRBD1. Germline V gene sequence: CDR1 SGHRS, CDR2 YFSETQ. The ends lost 2 bases at V and 11 bases at J; junction bases unmatched: 13. CDR3 length: 15 residues. CDR3: CASSFGTGQGNEQYF. The CDR3 bases are TGCGCCAGCAGCTTTGGGACAGGGCAAGGCAATGAGCAGTACTTC.

This clonotype appeared many times. The genes are TRBV6-1 and TRBJ2-7; possibly TRBD2 for D (6 bases). Trimming removed 4 bases at V and 6 bases at J, with 16 bases between. Per germline, CDR1 MNHNS and CDR2 SASEGT. The CDR3 has 14 residues. This CDR3 is CASSVRRDWGEQYF. CDR3 DNA: TGTGCCAGCAGTGTGCGACGGGACTGGGGCGAGCAGTACTTC.

This chain joins TRBV4-1 and TRBJ2-1; TRBD1 might be the D (6 bases). The V gene lost 3 bases and the J gene lost 1 base, with 16 bases spanning the gap. The CDR3 spans 17 residues. The germline CDR1 and CDR2 sequences are MGHRA and YSYEKL. This CDR3 is CASSHLPGQRSYNEQFF. The CDR3 DNA sequence: TGCGCCAGCAGCCACCTACCGGGACAAAGATCCTACAATGAGCAGTTCTTC.

This clonotype was recorded many times. The genes are TRBV20-1 and TRBJ2-1, with D maybe TRBD1 (6 bases). Per the germline V gene, CDR1 is DFQATT and CDR2 is SNEGSKA (reference sequence). This CDR3 region has 14 residues. Between the trimmed V and J ends, which lost 6 bases and 4 bases, there was a span of 16 bases. CDR3 DNA: TGCAGTGCCCCCGGACAGTTTTCTTACAATGAGCAGTTCTTC. This encodes CSAPGQFSYNEQFF.

This clonotype came up a few times. A much larger clone is a single base away; this may be a read error. The chain joins TRBV12-5 to TRBJ2-1; 11 bases are a match to TRBD1. J was trimmed by 6 bases and V by 4 bases; bases with no gene match: 2. In germline, CDR1 is LGHNT, CDR2 FRNRAP. This CDR3 region has 14 residues. CDR3 sequence reads: CASGSGQGGNEQFF. DNA of the CDR3: TGTGCTAGTGGTTCGGGACAGGGGGGCAATGAGCAGTTCTTC.

In its sample, this clonotype was seen many times. DNA for the CDR3: TGTGCCACCAGCAGAGATGTTGGGAGTATGGCCAAAAACATTCAGTACTTC. Amino acids: CATSRDVGSMAKNIQYF. The V and J genes are TRBV15 and TRBJ2-4; the D gene is possibly TRBD2 (5 bases). Deletions cut 0 bases from V and 1 base from J, with 13 bases between. Germline values: CDR1 LNHNV, CDR2 YYDKDF (reference sequence). The CDR3 is 17 residues long.

DNA for the CDR3: TGTGCCAGCAGTGGTGGGTATGGTGAGCAGTTCTTC. Its translation: CASSGGYGEQFF. This chain links TRBV6-4 with TRBJ2-1; D not resolved. The CDR3 covers 12 residues. Germline V gene data show CDR1 as MRHNA and CDR2 as SNTAGT. V dropped 4 bases and J dropped 9 bases, with 10 bases sitting between them.

This chain joins TRBV6-1 and TRBJ2-7, with no clear D. CDR3 length: 13 amino acids. Germline V gene lookup returns CDR1 MNHNS and CDR2 SASEGT. V was trimmed by 1 base and J by 0 bases, leaving 4 bases between them. The DNA for the CDR3 is TGTGCCAGCAGTGAAGAGGGCTCCTACGAGCAGTACTTC. It yields the protein CASSEEGSYEQYF.

Details on this clonotype: A much bigger clone sits one base away, suggesting this may be a read error. This rearrangement joins TRBV5-1 to TRBJ2-1; D is perhaps TRBD1 (6 bases). Germline CDR1 is SGHRS and CDR2 is YFSETQ. This CDR3 is 14 amino acids long. Trimming removed 4 bases from V and 4 bases from J, with 12 bases in between. The CDR3 bases are TGCGCCAGCAGCCAGGGAGACAGGTACAATGAGCAGTTCTTC. Translation: CASSQGDRYNEQFF.

This clonotype was seen only once. This sequence joins TRBV7-2 and TRBJ2-1, with 7 nucleotides matching TRBD2. Germline CDR1 is SGHTA and CDR2 is FQGNSA. V lost 1 base, J lost 5 bases, and 11 bases stayed unmatched. This CDR3 spans 17 amino acids. CDR3: CASSLGVGEGPHNEQFF. For the CDR3, the DNA is TGTGCCAGCAGCTTAGGAGTGGGGGAGGGACCCCACAATGAGCAGTTCTTC.

Many counts were recorded for this clonotype. The chain links TRBV5-1 to TRBJ1-1, with unresolved D. The V end was cut by 0 bases, the J end by 2 bases, with 8 bases between. CDR3 length: 14 residues. Germline CDR1 SGHRS, CDR2 YFSETQ. The CDR3 coding sequence is TGCGCCAGCAGCTTGGCGTCGGGTAACACTGAAGCTTTCTTT. This translates into CASSLASGNTEAFF.

Ten or more counts support this clonotype. The chain uses TRBV18 and TRBJ1-2, with 10 bases aligning to TRBD1. This CDR3 is built from 14 residues. CDR1 and CDR2 (germline): KGHSH, LQKENI. Losses at the gene ends were 4 bases for V and 6 bases for J; bases not matched to a gene: 5. CDR3 in amino acids: CASSLRDRGHGYTF. The CDR3 DNA reads as TGTGCCAGCTCACTCCGGGACAGGGGACATGGCTACACCTTC.

This clonotype was detected ten times or more. V usage is TRBV5-1 and J usage is TRBJ2-1, with D tentatively TRBD2 (6 bases). The germline CDR1 and CDR2 sequences are SGHRS and YFSETQ. CDR3 length: 15 residues. V was clipped by 0 bases and J by 1 base, with 8 bases between them. The DNA of the CDR3 is TGCGCCAGCAGCTTGGATGGGGGGTCCTACAATGAGCAGTTCTTC. The encoded protein is CASSLDGGSYNEQFF.

Concerning this clonotype itself: A much larger clonotype is one base distant, so this may be a read error. This chain links TRBV10-3 with TRBJ1-2, with D possibly being TRBD1 (6 bases). Trimming pared 6 bases from V and 8 bases from J, leaving 10 bases between. From germline, CDR1 is ENHRY and CDR2 SYGVKD. There are 11 residues in the CDR3. Here the CDR3 reads CAIREGGGYTF. DNA of the CDR3: TGTGCCATCAGGGAGGGGGGAGGCTACACCTTC.

Many counts were recorded for this clonotype. The gene calls are TRBV20-1 and TRBJ2-5; a possible D gene is TRBD1 (5 bases). The CDR3 totals 16 residues. The V end lost 6 bases, the J end lost 7 bases, and 27 bases lay between the germline ends. Germline V gene sequence: CDR1 DFQATT, CDR2 SNEGSKA (reference sequence). As DNA, the CDR3 is TGCAGTGCGGAAGACGAAGGGGTCCTCCCGTCAAGGACCCAGTACTTC. It yields the protein CSAEDEGVLPSRTQYF.

CDR3 in amino acids: CASSEFGTSSEQFF. CDR3 nucleotides: TGTGCCAGCAGTGAATTTGGGACTAGCAGTGAGCAGTTCTTC. The chain links TRBV25-1 to TRBJ2-1; TRBD2 aligns across 9 bases. Germline V gives CDR1 MGHDK, CDR2 SYGVNS. The CDR3 consists of 14 residues. After removal of 1 base from V and 9 bases from J, the junction contained 4 bases not matched to a gene.

The V gene is TRBV5-1, the J gene TRBJ1-1; unclear D gene. Germline V gene data show CDR1 as SGHRS and CDR2 as YFSETQ. This CDR3 has 14 amino acids. Trimming took 4 bases from V and 1 from J, leaving 11 bases between them. Written as DNA, the CDR3 is TGCGCCAGCAGCGAGGTTCAGCCGAACACTGAAGCTTTCTTT. Translated, it gives CASSEVQPNTEAFF.

This clonotype was observed at least ten times. The chain employs TRBV6-4 and TRBJ2-3; 14 nucleotides line up with TRBD2. CDR1 and CDR2 from the germline V gene are MRHNA and SNTAGT. CDR3 length equals 15 residues. With 6 bases clipped from V and 4 bases from J, the junction kept 3 bases outside the gene matches. CDR3 nucleotides: TGTGCCAGCAGACGACTAGCGGGGGGGCCAGATACGCAGTATTTT. It codes for CASRRLAGGPDTQYF.

Remarks on this clonotype: Just one base apart from a much larger clone, this may be a read error. The J gene is TRBJ2-1, the V gene TRBV7-9; 9 nucleotides match TRBD2. Germline V CDR1 and CDR2: SEHNR, FQNEAQ (reference sequence). There are 14 residues in the CDR3. The CDR3 bases are TGTGCCAGCGGATCTAGCGGGGCCCACAGTGAGCGGTTCTTC. Its translation is CASGSSGAHSERFF.

This clonotype was recorded a few times. V is TRBV7-8 and J is TRBJ1-5, with 8 nucleotides matching TRBD1. The length of the CDR3 is 17 residues. V was pared by 4 bases and J by 6 bases, with 14 bases of the junction left unmatched. The germline V gene encodes CDR1 SGHVS and CDR2 FQNEAQ. In nucleotides, the CDR3 is TGTGCCAGCAGCTGGCACCCCAAAGGACAGGGCGGTCAGCCCCAGCATTTT. Translated: CASSWHPKGQGGQPQHF.

At least ten counts were recorded for this clonotype. This rearrangement joins TRBV5-1 to TRBJ2-5; tentative D call: TRBD1 (5 bases). The CDR3 covers 14 residues. CDR1 is SGHRS and CDR2 is YFSETQ in the germline V gene. V shed 0 bases and J shed 5 bases, with 11 bases lying between them. CDR3 sequence reads: CASSLEGAHETQYF. In nucleotides, the CDR3 is TGCGCCAGCAGCTTGGAAGGGGCCCATGAGACCCAGTACTTC.

This clonotype has more than one count but fewer than ten. The V and J genes are TRBV6-6 and TRBJ1-1, with D tentatively TRBD1 (5 bases). V dropped 6 bases and J dropped 10 bases, with 9 bases sitting between them. Germline V gene lookup returns CDR1 MNHNY and CDR2 SVGAGI (reference sequence). The CDR3 loop spans 10 amino acids. As DNA, the CDR3 is TGTGCCAGCAGCGGCGGGACAGCTTTCTTT. This gives the protein CASSGGTAFF.

In its sample, this clonotype was seen many times. This chain links TRBV13 with TRBJ1-1; 9 bases fit TRBD1. There are 14 residues in the CDR3. J lost 4 bases, V lost 5 bases, and 5 bases had no gene match. In germline, CDR1 is PRHDT, CDR2 FYEKMQ (reference sequence). CDR3 nucleotide sequence: TGTGCCAGCAGCCCACAGGGGGCCGGCACTGAAGCTTTCTTT. Translated: CASSPQGAGTEAFF.

The sample holds many counts of this clonotype. V and J are TRBV20-1 and TRBJ1-2; 10 positions match TRBD1. Germline-derived CDR1 and CDR2 are DFQATT and SNEGSKA (reference sequence). With V trimmed by 0 bases and J by 4 bases, 5 bases remained unmatched. This CDR3 spans 15 amino acids. CDR3 coding DNA: TGCAGTGCTAGAGATTGGCGGACAGGGGGCTATGGCTACACCTTC. It codes for CSARDWRTGGYGYTF.

This clonotype appeared a single time. CDR3 in DNA: TGCAGTGCTAGACCTGGGACTAGCGGGAGTATCTACGAGCAGTACTTC. Protein: CSARPGTSGSIYEQYF. The chain has TRBV20-1 and TRBJ2-7; 14 bases match TRBD2. After removal of 2 bases from V and 3 bases from J, the junction contained 6 bases not matched to a gene. This CDR3 has 16 residues. The germline gives CDR1 DFQATT, CDR2 SNEGSKA (reference sequence).

On this clonotype: This clone may be a read error of a much larger clone one base away. J is TRBJ2-1 and V is TRBV4-1; D unclear. The DNA end lines up better with TRBJ2-7; the J call may be wrong. Germline CDR1 MGHRA, CDR2 YSYEKL. The CDR3 sequence is 17 residues long. The CDR3 sequence is CASSQERVESSYNEQYF. Here the CDR3 DNA reads TGCGCCAGCAGCCAAGAAAGAGTGGAAAGCTCCTACAATGAGCAGTACTTC.